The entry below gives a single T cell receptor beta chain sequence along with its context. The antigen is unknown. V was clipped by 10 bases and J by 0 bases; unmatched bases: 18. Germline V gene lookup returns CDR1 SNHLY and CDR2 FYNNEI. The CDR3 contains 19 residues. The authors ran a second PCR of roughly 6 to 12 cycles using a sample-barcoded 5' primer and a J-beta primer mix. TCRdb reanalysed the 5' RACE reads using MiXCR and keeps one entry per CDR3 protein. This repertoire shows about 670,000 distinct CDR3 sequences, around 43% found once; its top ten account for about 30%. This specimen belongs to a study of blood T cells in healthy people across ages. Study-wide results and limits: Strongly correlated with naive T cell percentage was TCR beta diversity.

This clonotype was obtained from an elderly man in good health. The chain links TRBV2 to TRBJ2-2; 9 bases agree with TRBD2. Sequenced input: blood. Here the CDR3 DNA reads TGTGCCATCGTGCTGATCGGGCTAGCGGGGATGTCGAACACCGGGGAGCTGTTTTTT. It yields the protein CAIVLIGLAGMSNTGELFF.